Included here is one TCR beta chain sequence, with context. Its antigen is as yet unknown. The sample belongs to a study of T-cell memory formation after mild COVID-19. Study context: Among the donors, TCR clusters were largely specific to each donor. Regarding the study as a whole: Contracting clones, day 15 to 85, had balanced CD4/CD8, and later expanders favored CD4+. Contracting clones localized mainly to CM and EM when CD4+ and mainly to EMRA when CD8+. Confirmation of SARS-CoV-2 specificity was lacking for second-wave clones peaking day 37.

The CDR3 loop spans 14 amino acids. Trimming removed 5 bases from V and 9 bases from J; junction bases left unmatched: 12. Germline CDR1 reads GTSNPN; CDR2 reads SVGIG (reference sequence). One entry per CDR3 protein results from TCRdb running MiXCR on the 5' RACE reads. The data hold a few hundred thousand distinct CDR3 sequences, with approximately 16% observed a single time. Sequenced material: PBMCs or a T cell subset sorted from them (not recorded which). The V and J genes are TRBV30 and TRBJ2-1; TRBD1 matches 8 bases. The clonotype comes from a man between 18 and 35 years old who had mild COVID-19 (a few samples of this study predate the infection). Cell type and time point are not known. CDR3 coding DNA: TGTGCCTGGCATAGGGGACAGGCCGCAAGTGAGCAGTTCTTC. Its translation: CAWHRGQAASEQFF.